The entry that follows covers one T cell receptor (beta chain) sequence. The source of the sample is a study of blood T cell repertoires in COVID-19. Turning to the study itself: Sources were T cells, B-cell-depleted T cells, or PBMCs; the material itself was cDNA or gDNA.

The method was immunoSEQ multiplex PCR; TCRdb's version includes in-frame clones alone and lacks a portion of them. This table holds some 300,000 clones, roughly 90% found once. Recruits, aged roughly 18 to 95 years, lived in under 25 US areas. The clonotype originates from a woman aged 50 to 60 who had been exposed to COVID-19. Sequenced: PBMCs or T cells enriched from blood (not recorded which).

CDR3 coding DNA: TGTGCCTGGAGTCTTTCTGGCGGGGGGCCCTTGGCACCCCTCCACTTT. Encoded protein: CAWSLSGGGPLAPLHF. The rearrangement links TRBV30 to TRBJ1-6; perhaps TRBD1 as D (6 bases). The germline V gene has CDR1 GTSNPN and CDR2 SVGIG (reference sequence). The CDR3 consists of 16 residues. The V end lost 2 bases, the J end lost 11 bases, and 22 bases lay between the germline ends.